These T cell receptor beta chains were read from a single sample in a study of CD8 T cells in cerebrospinal fluid in Alzheimer's disease. For each CDR3 protein, TCRdb gives one entry from its re-call of the 10x single-cell sequencing reads, without DNA. Across approximately 250 distinct CDR3 sequences, the top ten clones capture 45% to 55% of the sample. The sample consisted of cerebrospinal fluid. These receptors were obtained from a human donor in good health. The CDR3 runs from the conserved cysteine through the conserved F or W. The order of the fields is V gene, clone size, J gene, CDR3 protein. The listing skips clone size in some rows; elsewhere it reads once, few, many or a size class.

v_call: TRBV7-2
clone_size: NA
j_call: TRBJ2-1
cdr3_aa: CASSPDHTHRAQFF

v_call: TRBV18
clone_size: NA
j_call: TRBJ1-5
cdr3_aa: CASSPTRGQPQHF

v_call: TRBV19
clone_size: medium-sized
j_call: TRBJ2-1
cdr3_aa: CASIPPGQGDSEQFF

v_call: TRBV5-4
clone_size: NA
j_call: TRBJ2-7
cdr3_aa: CASSPTVASGSGEQYF

v_call: TRBV18
clone_size: large
j_call: TRBJ1-5
cdr3_aa: CASSPDRGGNQPQHF

v_call: TRBV3-1
clone_size: NA
j_call: TRBJ1-2
cdr3_aa: CASSQEWGQGNYGYTF

v_call: TRBV5-1
clone_size: hyperexpanded
j_call: TRBJ2-5
cdr3_aa: CASSPGQGRPLQETQYF

v_call: TRBV3-1
clone_size: large
j_call: TRBJ2-1
cdr3_aa: CASSQDPRTSGGAGGEQFF

v_call: TRBV3-1
clone_size: large
j_call: TRBJ1-5
cdr3_aa: CASSQGTDQPQHF

v_call: TRBV4-1
clone_size: large
j_call: TRBJ1-2
cdr3_aa: CASSQDPGEEYGYTF

v_call: TRBV20-1
clone_size: large
j_call: TRBJ2-7
cdr3_aa: CSAEGTGVNEQYF

v_call: TRBV20-1
clone_size: NA
j_call: TRBJ2-1
cdr3_aa: CSASGTSGIYNEQFF

v_call: TRBV4-3
clone_size: medium-sized
j_call: TRBJ2-3
cdr3_aa: CASSQDSAGGFTDTQYF

v_call: TRBV25-1
clone_size: medium-sized
j_call: TRBJ2-1
cdr3_aa: CASSDWGQYNEQFF

v_call: TRBV7-9
clone_size: NA
j_call: TRBJ1-3
cdr3_aa: CASSLVVGLSGNTIYF

v_call: TRBV18
clone_size: medium-sized
j_call: TRBJ1-1
cdr3_aa: CASSPPNSLNTEAFF

v_call: TRBV12-3/TRBV12-4
clone_size: NA
j_call: TRBJ2-2
cdr3_aa: CASSSSPRELFF

v_call: TRBV19
clone_size: NA
j_call: TRBJ1-4
cdr3_aa: CASSINEKLFF

v_call: TRBV12-3/TRBV12-4
clone_size: large
j_call: TRBJ2-5
cdr3_aa: CASSTRQGEGTQYF

v_call: TRBV19
clone_size: medium-sized
j_call: TRBJ2-3
cdr3_aa: CASSMSRTRDTQYF

v_call: TRBV20-1
clone_size: NA
j_call: TRBJ2-5
cdr3_aa: CSARDEGHQETQYF

v_call: TRBV2
clone_size: medium-sized
j_call: TRBJ1-1
cdr3_aa: CASSADSNTEAFF